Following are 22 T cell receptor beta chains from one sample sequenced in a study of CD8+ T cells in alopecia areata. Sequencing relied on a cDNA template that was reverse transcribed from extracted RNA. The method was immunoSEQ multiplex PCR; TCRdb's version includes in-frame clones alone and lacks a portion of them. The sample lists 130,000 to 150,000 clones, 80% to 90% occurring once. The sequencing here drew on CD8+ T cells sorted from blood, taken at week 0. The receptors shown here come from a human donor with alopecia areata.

In DNA form, the CDR3 reads TGTGCCAGCAGCTTATCTCCGGGGAATGAGCAGTTCTTC. Translation gives CASSLSPGNEQFF. J is TRBJ2-1 and V is TRBV7-9; a possible D gene is TRBD2 (5 bases). Per the germline V gene, CDR1 is SEHNR and CDR2 is FQNEAQ (reference sequence). The CDR3 has 13 residues. Trimming left V 2 bases short and J 7 bases short, with 9 bases between.

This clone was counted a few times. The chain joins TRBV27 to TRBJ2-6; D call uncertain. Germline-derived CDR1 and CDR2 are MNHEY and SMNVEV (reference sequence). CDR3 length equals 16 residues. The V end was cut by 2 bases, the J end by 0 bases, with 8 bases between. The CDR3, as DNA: TGTGCCAGCAGTTTAGCCCAGGCCTCTGGGGCCAACGTCCTGACTTTC. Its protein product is CASSLAQASGANVLTF. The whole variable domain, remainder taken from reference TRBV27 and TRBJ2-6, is EAQVTQNPRYLITVTGKKLTVTCSQNMNHEYMSWYRQDPGLGLRQIYYSMNVEVTDKGDVPEGYKVSRKEKRNFPLILESPSPNQTSLYFCASSLAQASGANVLTFGAGSRLTVL.

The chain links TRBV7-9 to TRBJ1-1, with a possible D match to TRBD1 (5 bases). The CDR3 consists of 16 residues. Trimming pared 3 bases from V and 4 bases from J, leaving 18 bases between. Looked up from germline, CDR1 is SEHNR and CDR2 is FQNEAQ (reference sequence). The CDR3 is CASSFPAPQGRTEAFF. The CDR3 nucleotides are TGTGCCAGCAGCTTCCCGGCCCCGCAGGGACGCACTGAAGCTTTCTTT.

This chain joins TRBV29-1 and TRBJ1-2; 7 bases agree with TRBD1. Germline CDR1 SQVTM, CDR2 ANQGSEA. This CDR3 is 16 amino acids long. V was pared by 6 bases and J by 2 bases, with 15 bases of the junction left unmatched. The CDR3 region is CSVAGPDDRDNYGYTF. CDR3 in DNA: TGCAGCGTCGCCGGACCCGACGACAGGGACAACTATGGCTACACCTTC.

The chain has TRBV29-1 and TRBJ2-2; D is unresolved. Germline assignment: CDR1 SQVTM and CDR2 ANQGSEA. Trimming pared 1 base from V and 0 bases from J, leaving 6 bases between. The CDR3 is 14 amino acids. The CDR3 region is CSVEGGSNTGELFF. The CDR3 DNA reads TGCAGCGTTGAAGGGGGTTCGAACACCGGGGAGCTGTTTTTT.

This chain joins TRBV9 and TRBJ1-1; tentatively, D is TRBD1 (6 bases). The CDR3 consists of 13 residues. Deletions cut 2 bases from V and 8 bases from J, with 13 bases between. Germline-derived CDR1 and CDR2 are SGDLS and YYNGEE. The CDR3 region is CASSVGGTGEAFF. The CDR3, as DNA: TGTGCCAGCAGCGTCGGGGGTACAGGGGAAGCTTTCTTT.

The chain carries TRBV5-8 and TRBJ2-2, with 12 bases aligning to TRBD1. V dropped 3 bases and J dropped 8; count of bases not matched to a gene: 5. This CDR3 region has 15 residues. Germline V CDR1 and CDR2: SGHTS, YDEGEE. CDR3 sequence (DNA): TGTGCCAGCAGCTCCCGGGACAGGGGGCTAGGGGAGCTGTTTTTT. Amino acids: CASSSRDRGLGELFF.

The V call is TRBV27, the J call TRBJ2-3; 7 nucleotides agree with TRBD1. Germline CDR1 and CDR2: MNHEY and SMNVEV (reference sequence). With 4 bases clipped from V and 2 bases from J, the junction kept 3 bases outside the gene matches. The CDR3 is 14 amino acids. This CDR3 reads CASSSGTATDTQYF. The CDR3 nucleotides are TGTGCCAGCAGTTCCGGGACAGCCACAGATACGCAGTATTTT.

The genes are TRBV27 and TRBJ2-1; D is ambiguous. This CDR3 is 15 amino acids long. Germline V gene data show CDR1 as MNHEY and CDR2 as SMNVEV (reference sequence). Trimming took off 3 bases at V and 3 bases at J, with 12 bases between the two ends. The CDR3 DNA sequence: TGTGCCAGCAGTTTGGGCCCCCTTTTCTACAATGAGCAGTTCTTC. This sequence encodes CASSLGPLFYNEQFF.

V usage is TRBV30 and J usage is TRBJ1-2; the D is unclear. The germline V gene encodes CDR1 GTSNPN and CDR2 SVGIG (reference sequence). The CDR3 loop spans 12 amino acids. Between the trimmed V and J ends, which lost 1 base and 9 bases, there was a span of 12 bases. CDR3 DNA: TGTGCCTGGAGTGAACCAAAAGGACGCTACACCTTC. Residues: CAWSEPKGRYTF.

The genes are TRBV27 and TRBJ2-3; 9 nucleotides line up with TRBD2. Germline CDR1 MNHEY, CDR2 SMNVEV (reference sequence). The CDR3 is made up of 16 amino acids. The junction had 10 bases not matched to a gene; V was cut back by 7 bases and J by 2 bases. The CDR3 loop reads CASTKIAGVNTDTQYF. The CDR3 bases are TGTGCCAGCACTAAGATAGCGGGAGTTAACACAGATACGCAGTATTTT.

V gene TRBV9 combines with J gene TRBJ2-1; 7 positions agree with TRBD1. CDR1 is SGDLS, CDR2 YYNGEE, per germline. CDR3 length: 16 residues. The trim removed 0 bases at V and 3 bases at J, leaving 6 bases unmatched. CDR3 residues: CASSVGGTALYNEQFF. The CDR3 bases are TGTGCCAGCAGCGTAGGTGGGACAGCCCTCTACAATGAGCAGTTCTTC.

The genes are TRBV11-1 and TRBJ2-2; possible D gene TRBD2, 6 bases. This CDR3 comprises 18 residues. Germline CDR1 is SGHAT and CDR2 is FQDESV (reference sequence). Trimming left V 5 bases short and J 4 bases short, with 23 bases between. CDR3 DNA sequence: TGTGCCAGCAGCCCGTACCCTGATCCGGGAGTACGCACCGGGGAGCTGTTTTTT. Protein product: CASSPYPDPGVRTGELFF.

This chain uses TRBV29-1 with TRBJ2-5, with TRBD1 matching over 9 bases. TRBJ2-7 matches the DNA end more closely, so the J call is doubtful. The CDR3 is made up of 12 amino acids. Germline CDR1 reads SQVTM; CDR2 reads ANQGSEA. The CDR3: CSVEGDRAEQYF. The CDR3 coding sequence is TGCAGCGTTGAGGGGGACAGGGCCGAGCAGTACTTC.

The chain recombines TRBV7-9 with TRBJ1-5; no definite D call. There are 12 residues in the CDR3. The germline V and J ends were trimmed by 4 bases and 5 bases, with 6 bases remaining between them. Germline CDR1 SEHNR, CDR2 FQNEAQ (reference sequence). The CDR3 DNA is TGTGCCAGCAGCTCGGAAGATCAGCCCCAGCATTTT. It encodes CASSSEDQPQHF.

CDR3: CASSLVREGWETQYF. As DNA, the CDR3 is TGTGCCAGCAGCTTAGTACGGGAGGGCTGGGAGACCCAGTACTTC. The V gene is TRBV7-9, the J gene TRBJ2-5, with 8 bases identical to TRBD2. V dropped 1 base and J dropped 5; count of bases not matched to a gene: 6. The CDR3 length is 15 residues. The V gene's germline CDR1 is SEHNR and CDR2 FQNEAQ (reference sequence). Full variable domain (outside the CDR3, taken from reference TRBV7-9 and TRBJ2-5): DTGVSQNPRHKITKRGQNVTFRCDPISEHNRLYWYRQTLGQGPEFLTYFQNEAQLEKSRLLSDRFSAERPKGSFSTLEIQRTEQGDSAMYLCASSLVREGWETQYFGPGTRLLVL.

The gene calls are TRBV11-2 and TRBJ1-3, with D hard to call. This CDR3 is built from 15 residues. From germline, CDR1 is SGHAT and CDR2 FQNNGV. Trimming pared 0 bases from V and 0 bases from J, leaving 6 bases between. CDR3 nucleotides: TGTGCCAGCAGCTTAGATCTGGCCTCTGGAAACACCATATATTTT. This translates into CASSLDLASGNTIYF.

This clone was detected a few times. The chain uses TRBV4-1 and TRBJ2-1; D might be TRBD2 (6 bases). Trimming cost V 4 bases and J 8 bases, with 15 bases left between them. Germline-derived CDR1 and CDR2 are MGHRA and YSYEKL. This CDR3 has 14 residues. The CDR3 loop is CASSPGPGEDEQFF. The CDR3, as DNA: TGCGCCAGCAGCCCAGGGCCCGGGGAGGATGAGCAGTTCTTC.

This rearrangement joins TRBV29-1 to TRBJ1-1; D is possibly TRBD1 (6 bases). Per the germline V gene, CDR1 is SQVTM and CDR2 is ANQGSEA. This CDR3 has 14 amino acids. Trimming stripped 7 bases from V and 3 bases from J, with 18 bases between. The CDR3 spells CSAEQGRRDTEAFF. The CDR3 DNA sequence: TGCAGCGCCGAACAGGGACGGAGGGACACTGAAGCTTTCTTT.

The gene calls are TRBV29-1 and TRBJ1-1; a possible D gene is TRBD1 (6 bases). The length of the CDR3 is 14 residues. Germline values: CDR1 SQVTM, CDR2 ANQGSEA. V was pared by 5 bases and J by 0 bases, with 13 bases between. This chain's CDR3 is CSVNGGLLNTEAFF. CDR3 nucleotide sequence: TGCAGCGTTAATGGGGGGCTCTTGAACACTGAAGCTTTCTTT.

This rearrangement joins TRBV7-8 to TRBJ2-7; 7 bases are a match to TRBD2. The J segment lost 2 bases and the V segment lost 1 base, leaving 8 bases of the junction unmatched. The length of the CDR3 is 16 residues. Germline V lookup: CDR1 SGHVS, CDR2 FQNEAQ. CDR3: CASSLGVPSGTYEQYF. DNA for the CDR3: TGTGCCAGCAGCTTAGGGGTTCCTAGCGGAACCTACGAGCAGTACTTC.

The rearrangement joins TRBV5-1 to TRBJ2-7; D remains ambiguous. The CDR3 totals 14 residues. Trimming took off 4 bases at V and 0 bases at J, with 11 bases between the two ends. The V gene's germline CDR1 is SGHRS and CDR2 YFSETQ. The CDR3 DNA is TGCGCCAGCAGCCTTATGGGAAGCTCCTACGAGCAGTACTTC. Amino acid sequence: CASSLMGSSYEQYF. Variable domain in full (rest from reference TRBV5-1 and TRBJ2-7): KAGVTQTPRYLIKTRGQQVTLSCSPISGHRSVSWYQQTPGQGLQFLFEYFSETQRNKGNFPGRFSGRQFSNSRSEMNVSTLELGDSALYLCASSLMGSSYEQYFGPGTRLTVT.